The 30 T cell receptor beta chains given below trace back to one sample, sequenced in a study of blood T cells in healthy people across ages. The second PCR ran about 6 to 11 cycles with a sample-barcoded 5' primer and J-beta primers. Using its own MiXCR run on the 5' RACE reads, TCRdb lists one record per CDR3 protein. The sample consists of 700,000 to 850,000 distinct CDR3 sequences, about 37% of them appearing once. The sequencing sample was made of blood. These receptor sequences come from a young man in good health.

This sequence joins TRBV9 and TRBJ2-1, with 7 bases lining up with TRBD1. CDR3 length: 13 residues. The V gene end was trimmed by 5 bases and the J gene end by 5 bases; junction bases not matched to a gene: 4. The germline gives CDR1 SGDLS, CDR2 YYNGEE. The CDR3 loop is CASRGTVNNEQFF. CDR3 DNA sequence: TGTGCCAGCAGGGGGACAGTTAACAATGAGCAGTTCTTC.

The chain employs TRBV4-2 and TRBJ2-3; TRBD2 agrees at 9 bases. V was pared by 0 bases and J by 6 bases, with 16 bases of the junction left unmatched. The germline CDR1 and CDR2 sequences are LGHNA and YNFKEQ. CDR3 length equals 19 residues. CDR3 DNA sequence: TGTGCCAGCAGCCAAGAGGGATTTTGGGGGACTAGCAGTTCCGATACGCAGTATTTT. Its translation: CASSQEGFWGTSSSDTQYF.

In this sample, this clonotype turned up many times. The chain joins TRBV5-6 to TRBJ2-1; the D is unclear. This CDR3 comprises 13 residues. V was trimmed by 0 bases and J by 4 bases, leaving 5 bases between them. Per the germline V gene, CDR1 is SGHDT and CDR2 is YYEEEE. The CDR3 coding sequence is TGTGCCAGCAGCTTGGACCCTTACAATGAGCAGTTCTTC. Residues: CASSLDPYNEQFF.

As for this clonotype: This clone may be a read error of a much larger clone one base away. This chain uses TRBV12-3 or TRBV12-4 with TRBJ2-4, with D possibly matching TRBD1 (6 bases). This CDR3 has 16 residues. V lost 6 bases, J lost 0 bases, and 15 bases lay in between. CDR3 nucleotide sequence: TGTGCCAGCAGAGCACGGGACAAGTCAGCCAAAAACATTCAGTACTTC. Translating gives CASRARDKSAKNIQYF.

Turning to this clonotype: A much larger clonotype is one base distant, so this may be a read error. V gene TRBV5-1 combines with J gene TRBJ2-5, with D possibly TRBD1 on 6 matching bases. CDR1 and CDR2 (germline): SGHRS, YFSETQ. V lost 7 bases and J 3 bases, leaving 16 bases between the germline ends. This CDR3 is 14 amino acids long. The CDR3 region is CASGPTRTEETQYF. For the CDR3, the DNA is TGCGCCAGCGGTCCCACCCGGACAGAAGAGACCCAGTACTTC.

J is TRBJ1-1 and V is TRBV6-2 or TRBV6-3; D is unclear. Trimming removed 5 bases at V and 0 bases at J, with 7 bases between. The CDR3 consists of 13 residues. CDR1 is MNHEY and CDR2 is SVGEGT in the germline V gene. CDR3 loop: CASSRPLNTEAFF. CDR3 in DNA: TGTGCCAGCAGTCGACCCTTGAACACTGAAGCTTTCTTT.

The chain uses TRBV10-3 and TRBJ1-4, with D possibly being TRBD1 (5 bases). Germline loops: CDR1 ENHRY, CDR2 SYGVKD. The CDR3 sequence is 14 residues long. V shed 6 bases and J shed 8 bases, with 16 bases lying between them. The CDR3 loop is CAISRRQGEEKLFF. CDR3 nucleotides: TGTGCCATCAGCCGACGGCAGGGTGAAGAAAAACTGTTTTTT.

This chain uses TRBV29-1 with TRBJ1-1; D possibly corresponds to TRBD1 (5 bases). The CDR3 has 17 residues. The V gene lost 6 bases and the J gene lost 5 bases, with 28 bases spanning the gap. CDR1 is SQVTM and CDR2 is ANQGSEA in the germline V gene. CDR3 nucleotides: TGCAGCGTCCTCCCCTCGGAGCGGGGGGGAGATTGGACTGAAGCTTTCTTT. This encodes CSVLPSERGGDWTEAFF.

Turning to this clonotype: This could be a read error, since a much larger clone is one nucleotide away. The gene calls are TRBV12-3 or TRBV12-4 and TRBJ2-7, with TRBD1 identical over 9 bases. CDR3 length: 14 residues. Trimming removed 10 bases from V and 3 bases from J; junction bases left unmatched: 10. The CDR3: CANRKTGGDYEQYF. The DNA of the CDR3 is TGTGCCAACAGGAAGACAGGGGGGGACTACGAGCAGTACTTC.

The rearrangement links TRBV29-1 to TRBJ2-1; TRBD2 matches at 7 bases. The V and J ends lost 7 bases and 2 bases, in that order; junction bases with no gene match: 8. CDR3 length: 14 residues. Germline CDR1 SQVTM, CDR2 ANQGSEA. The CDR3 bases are TGCAGCGGTTCAAGCGGGAACACCTACAATGAGCAGTTCTTC. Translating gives CSGSSGNTYNEQFF.

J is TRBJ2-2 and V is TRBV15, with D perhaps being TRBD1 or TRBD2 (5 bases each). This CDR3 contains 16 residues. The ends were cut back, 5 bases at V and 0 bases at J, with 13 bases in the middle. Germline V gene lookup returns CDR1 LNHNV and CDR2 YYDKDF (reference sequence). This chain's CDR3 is CATSERRDPNTGELFF. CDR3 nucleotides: TGTGCCACCAGCGAAAGACGGGACCCGAACACCGGGGAGCTGTTTTTT.

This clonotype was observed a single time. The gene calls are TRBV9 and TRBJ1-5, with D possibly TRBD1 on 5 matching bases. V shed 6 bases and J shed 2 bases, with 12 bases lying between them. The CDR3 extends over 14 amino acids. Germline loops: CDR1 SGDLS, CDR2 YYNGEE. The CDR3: CASNEGDGNQPQHF. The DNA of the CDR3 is TGTGCCAGCAACGAAGGGGACGGCAATCAGCCCCAGCATTTT.

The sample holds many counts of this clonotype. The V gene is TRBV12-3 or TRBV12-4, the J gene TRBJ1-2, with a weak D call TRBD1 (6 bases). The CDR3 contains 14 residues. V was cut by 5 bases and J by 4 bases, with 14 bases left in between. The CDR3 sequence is CASSPDRTSYGYTF. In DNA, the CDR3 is TGTGCCAGCAGTCCGGACAGAACTAGCTATGGCTACACCTTC.

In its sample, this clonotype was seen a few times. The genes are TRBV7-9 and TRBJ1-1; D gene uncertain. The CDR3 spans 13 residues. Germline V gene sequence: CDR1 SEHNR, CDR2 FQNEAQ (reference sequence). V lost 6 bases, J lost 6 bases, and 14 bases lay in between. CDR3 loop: CASRYGIAAEAFF. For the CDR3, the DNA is TGTGCCAGCAGGTACGGGATAGCAGCTGAAGCTTTCTTT.

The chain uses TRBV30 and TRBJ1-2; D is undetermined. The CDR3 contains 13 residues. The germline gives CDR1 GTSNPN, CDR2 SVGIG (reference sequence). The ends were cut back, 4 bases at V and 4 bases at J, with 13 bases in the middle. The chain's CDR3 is CAWISGWGYGYTF. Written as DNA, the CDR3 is TGTGCCTGGATCTCGGGATGGGGCTATGGCTACACCTTC.

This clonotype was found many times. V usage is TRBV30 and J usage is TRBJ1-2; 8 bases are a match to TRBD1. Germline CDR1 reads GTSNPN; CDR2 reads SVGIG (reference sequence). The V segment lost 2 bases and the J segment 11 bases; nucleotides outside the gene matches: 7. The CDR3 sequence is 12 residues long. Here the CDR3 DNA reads TGTGCCTGGAGTCCCGGACAGGGACCGTACACCTTC. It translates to CAWSPGQGPYTF.

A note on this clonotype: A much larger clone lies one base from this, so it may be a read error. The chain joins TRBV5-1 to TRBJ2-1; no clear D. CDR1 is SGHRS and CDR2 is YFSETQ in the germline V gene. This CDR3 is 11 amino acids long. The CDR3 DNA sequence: TGCGCCGGCAGCTTGGCCGATGAGCAGTTCTTC. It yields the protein CAGSLADEQFF.

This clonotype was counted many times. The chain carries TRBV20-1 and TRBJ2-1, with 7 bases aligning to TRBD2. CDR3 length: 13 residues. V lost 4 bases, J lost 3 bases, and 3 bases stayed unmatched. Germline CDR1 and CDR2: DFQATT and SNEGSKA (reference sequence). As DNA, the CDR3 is TGCAGTGCTACGCAGCGGGACTACAATGAGCAGTTCTTC. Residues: CSATQRDYNEQFF.

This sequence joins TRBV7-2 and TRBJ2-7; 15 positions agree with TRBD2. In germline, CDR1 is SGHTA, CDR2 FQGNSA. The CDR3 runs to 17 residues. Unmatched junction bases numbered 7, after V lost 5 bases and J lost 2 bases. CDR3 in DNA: TGTGCCAGCAGCAGAGGACTAGCGGGAGGGATAGCCTACGAGCAGTACTTC. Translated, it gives CASSRGLAGGIAYEQYF.

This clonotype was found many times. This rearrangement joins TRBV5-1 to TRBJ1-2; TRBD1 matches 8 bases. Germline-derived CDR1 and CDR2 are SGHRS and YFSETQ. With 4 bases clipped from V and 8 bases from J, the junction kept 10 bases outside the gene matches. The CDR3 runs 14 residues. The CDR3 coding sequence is TGCGCCAGCAGCCCGTCGGGACAGGTCGAGGGCTACACCTTC. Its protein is CASSPSGQVEGYTF.

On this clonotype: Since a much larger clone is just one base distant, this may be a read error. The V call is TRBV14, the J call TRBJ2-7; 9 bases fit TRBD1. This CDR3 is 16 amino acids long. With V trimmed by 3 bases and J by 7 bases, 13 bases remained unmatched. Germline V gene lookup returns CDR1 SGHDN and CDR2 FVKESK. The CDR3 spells CASSHSEGDREHEQYF. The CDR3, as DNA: TGTGCCAGCAGCCACTCGGAGGGGGACAGGGAGCATGAGCAGTACTTC.

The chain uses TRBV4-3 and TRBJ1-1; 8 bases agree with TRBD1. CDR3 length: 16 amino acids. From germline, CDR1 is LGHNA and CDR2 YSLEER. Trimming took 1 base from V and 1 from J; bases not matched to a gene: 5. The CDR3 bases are TGCGCCAGCAGCCAAGTTGCAGGGGGCGAGAACACTGAAGCTTTCTTT. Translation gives CASSQVAGGENTEAFF.

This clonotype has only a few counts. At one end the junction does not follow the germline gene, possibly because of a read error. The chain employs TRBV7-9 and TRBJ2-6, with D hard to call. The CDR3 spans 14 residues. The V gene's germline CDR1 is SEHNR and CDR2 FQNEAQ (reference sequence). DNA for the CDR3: TGCTCGGGTGGCAGCCTCTCTGGGGCCAACGTCCTGACTTTC. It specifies CSGGSLSGANVLTF.

The CDR3 reads CASSELEPGTGTYEQYF. The CDR3 DNA sequence: TGTGCCAGCAGTGAGCTTGAGCCCGGGACAGGGACCTACGAGCAGTACTTC. The genes are TRBV25-1 and TRBJ2-7; 9 positions match TRBD1. CDR1 is MGHDK and CDR2 is SYGVNS in the germline V gene. This CDR3 contains 17 residues. The V gene end was trimmed by 3 bases and the J gene end by 2 bases; junction bases not matched to a gene: 11.

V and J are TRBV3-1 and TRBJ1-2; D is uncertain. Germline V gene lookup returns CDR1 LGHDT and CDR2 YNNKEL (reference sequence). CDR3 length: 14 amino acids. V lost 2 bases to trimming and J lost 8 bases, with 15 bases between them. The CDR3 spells CASSQSQLFSGYTF. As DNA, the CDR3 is TGTGCCAGCAGCCAATCTCAGCTATTTAGCGGCTACACCTTC.

The CDR3 DNA is TGCGCCAGCAGCTTTAGGACTAGCAACGATGAGCAGTTCTTC. Its translation is CASSFRTSNDEQFF. J is TRBJ2-1 and V is TRBV5-1; 8 bases match TRBD2. V shed 2 bases and J 8 bases; nucleotides not matched to a gene: 6. This CDR3 region has 14 residues. Germline loops: CDR1 SGHRS, CDR2 YFSETQ. The whole variable domain, filled in from reference TRBV5-1 and TRBJ2-1, reads KAGVTQTPRYLIKTRGQQVTLSCSPISGHRSVSWYQQTPGQGLQFLFEYFSETQRNKGNFPGRFSGRQFSNSRSEMNVSTLELGDSALYLCASSFRTSNDEQFFGPGTRLTVL.

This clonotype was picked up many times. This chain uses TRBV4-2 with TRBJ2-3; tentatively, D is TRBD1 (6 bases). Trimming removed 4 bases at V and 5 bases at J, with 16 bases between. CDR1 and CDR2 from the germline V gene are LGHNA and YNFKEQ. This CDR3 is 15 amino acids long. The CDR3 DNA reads TGTGCCAGCAGCCCCGCCTCGAAGGGGGTAGATACGCAGTATTTT. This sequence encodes CASSPASKGVDTQYF.

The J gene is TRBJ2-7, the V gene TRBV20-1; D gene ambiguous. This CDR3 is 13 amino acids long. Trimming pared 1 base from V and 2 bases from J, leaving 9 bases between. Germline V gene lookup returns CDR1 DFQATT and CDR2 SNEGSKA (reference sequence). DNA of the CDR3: TGCAGTGCTAGAGGACCATCGGCCTACGAGCAGTACTTC. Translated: CSARGPSAYEQYF.

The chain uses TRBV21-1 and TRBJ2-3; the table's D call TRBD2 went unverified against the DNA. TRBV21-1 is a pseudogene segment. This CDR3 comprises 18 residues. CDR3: CASSGRLAGGLFTVTQYF. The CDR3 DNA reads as TGTGCCAGCAGCGGCCGACTAGCGGGGGGCCTCTTCACAGTTACGCAGTATTTT.

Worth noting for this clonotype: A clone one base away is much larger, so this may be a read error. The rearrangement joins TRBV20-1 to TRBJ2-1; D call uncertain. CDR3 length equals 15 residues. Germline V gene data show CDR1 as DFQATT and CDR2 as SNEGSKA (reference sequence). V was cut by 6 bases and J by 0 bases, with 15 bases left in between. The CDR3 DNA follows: TGCAGTGCCACCTACGCGCGGAGCTCCTACAATGAGCAGTTCTTC. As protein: CSATYARSSYNEQFF.